Below, 15 T cell receptor beta chains from the same sample are listed, as sequenced in a study of blood T cell repertoires in COVID-19. The method was immunoSEQ multiplex PCR; TCRdb's version includes in-frame clones alone and lacks a portion of them. The sample yields about 360,000 clones, 70% to 90% seen once. Source material: peripheral blood. Source of these receptors: a woman aged 60 to 75 with COVID-19, enrolled during active disease.

The chain has TRBV12-5 and TRBJ2-1, with unresolved D. The CDR3 extends over 12 amino acids. The germline V and J ends were trimmed by 6 bases and 9 bases, with 12 bases remaining between them. Germline loops: CDR1 LGHNT, CDR2 FRNRAP. CDR3 in amino acids: CASGGLNIEQFF. CDR3 nucleotide sequence: TGTGCTAGTGGGGGCCTTAACATTGAGCAGTTCTTC.

The chain employs TRBV7-9 and TRBJ2-1; 11 positions agree with TRBD2. Losses at the gene ends were 4 bases for V and 1 base for J; bases not matched to a gene: 3. The germline V gene encodes CDR1 SEHNR and CDR2 FQNEAQ (reference sequence). This CDR3 contains 16 residues. DNA for the CDR3: TGTGCCAGCAGCTCGACTAGCGGGGTTTCCTACAATGAGCAGTTCTTC. This gives the protein CASSSTSGVSYNEQFF.

The chain joins TRBV5-1 to TRBJ2-1; TRBD1 agrees at 9 bases. The CDR3 contains 14 residues. The ends lost 7 bases at V and 1 base at J; junction bases unmatched: 3. Germline values: CDR1 SGHRS, CDR2 YFSETQ. This chain's CDR3 is CASSGQGSYNEQFF. The CDR3 nucleotides read TGCGCCAGCTCGGGACAGGGATCCTACAATGAGCAGTTCTTC. Based on the CDR3 plus reference TRBV5-1 and TRBJ2-1, the full variable domain is KAGVTQTPRYLIKTRGQQVTLSCSPISGHRSVSWYQQTPGQGLQFLFEYFSETQRNKGNFPGRFSGRQFSNSRSEMNVSTLELGDSALYLCASSGQGSYNEQFFGPGTRLTVL.

This chain connects TRBV5-4 to TRBJ2-7; TRBD2 is a possible D gene (5 bases). The CDR3 sequence is 15 residues long. Trimming removed 4 bases at V and 0 bases at J, with 14 bases between. The germline V gene encodes CDR1 SGHNT and CDR2 YYREEE (reference sequence). The CDR3 DNA sequence: TGTGCCAGCAGCCCTACTAGTAGCAACTCCTACGAGCAGTACTTC. Translating gives CASSPTSSNSYEQYF.

The rearrangement uses TRBV10-2 and TRBJ1-1; D possibly corresponds to TRBD1 (6 bases). The germline gives CDR1 WSHSY, CDR2 SAAADI. Trimming removed 5 bases from V and 10 bases from J, with 23 bases in between. The CDR3 spans 15 residues. The CDR3 protein is CASSWSGARFGSAFF. The CDR3 DNA follows: TGCGCCAGCAGTTGGTCAGGGGCACGGTTTGGATCAGCTTTCTTT.

The V gene is TRBV11-3, the J gene TRBJ2-6; no clear D gene. V was trimmed by 5 bases and J by 0 bases, leaving 14 bases between them. The CDR3 length is 17 residues. Germline-derived CDR1 and CDR2 are SGHNT and YENEEA. The CDR3 loop is CASSPRHLTSGANVLTF. The CDR3 DNA follows: TGTGCCAGCAGCCCCCGACACTTAACCTCTGGGGCCAACGTCCTGACTTTC.

The gene calls are TRBV5-1 and TRBJ1-4; D unresolved. V lost 3 bases to trimming and J lost 5 bases, with 14 bases between them. Germline V gene data show CDR1 as SGHRS and CDR2 as YFSETQ. The CDR3 is 15 amino acids. CDR3 bases: TGCGCCAGCAGCTGGAATACAGCTACGAATGAAAAACTGTTTTTT. This codes for CASSWNTATNEKLFF.

The chain joins TRBV4-1 to TRBJ1-1; D gene uncertain. The CDR3 contains 13 residues. From germline, CDR1 is MGHRA and CDR2 YSYEKL. V was clipped by 4 bases and J by 4 bases, with 10 bases between them. CDR3 loop: CASSPGSLTEAFF. The CDR3 DNA reads as TGCGCCAGCAGCCCGGGATCTCTCACTGAAGCTTTCTTT.

This sequence joins TRBV3-1 (or the pseudogene TRBV3-2) and TRBJ1-5, with 8 nucleotides matching TRBD1. V dropped 1 base and J dropped 0; count of bases not matched to a gene: 2. Per the germline V gene, CDR1 is LGHDT and CDR2 is YNNKEL (reference sequence). The CDR3 is 16 residues long. The CDR3: CASSQGGQGSNQPQHF. CDR3 nucleotide sequence: TGTGCCAGCAGCCAAGGAGGACAGGGTAGCAATCAGCCCCAGCATTTT.

The count of this clone is one. The V call is TRBV11-2, the J call TRBJ2-4; 14 nucleotides align to TRBD2. The V gene's germline CDR1 is SGHAT and CDR2 FQNNGV. Trimming removed 5 bases from V and 0 bases from J; junction bases left unmatched: 6. The CDR3 is 18 residues long. The CDR3 loop is CASSAGTSGGVAKNIQYF. As DNA, the CDR3 is TGTGCCAGCAGCGCCGGGACTAGCGGGGGAGTAGCCAAAAACATTCAGTACTTC. Looking up the rest from reference TRBV11-2 and TRBJ2-4 gives the full variable domain: EAGVAQSPRYKIIEKRQSVAFWCNPISGHATLYWYQQILGQGPKLLIQFQNNGVVDDSQLPKDRFSAERLKGVDSTLKIQPAKLEDSAVYLCASSAGTSGGVAKNIQYFGAGTRLSVL.

V gene TRBV13 combines with J gene TRBJ1-1; D remains unclear. This CDR3 contains 15 residues. Trimming removed 5 bases at V and 1 base at J, with 14 bases between. Germline values: CDR1 PRHDT, CDR2 FYEKMQ (reference sequence). The CDR3 nucleotides read TGTGCCAGCAGCCTAAACAGAGCCTCGAACACTGAAGCTTTCTTT. Protein sequence: CASSLNRASNTEAFF.

This clone was observed a single time. This chain links TRBV2 with TRBJ2-7; TRBD2 agrees at 12 bases. Germline assignment: CDR1 SNHLY and CDR2 FYNNEI. The CDR3 sequence is 14 residues long. The trim removed 6 bases at V and 3 bases at J, leaving 3 bases unmatched. CDR3 loop: CASRLAGGVYEQYF. The CDR3 DNA sequence: TGTGCCAGCAGGCTAGCGGGGGGGGTCTACGAGCAGTACTTC.

This sequence joins TRBV28 and TRBJ1-2; tentative D call: TRBD1 (5 bases). Per the germline V gene, CDR1 is MDHEN and CDR2 is SYDVKM. This CDR3 has 13 amino acids. V was trimmed by 6 bases and J by 0 bases, leaving 8 bases between them. This chain's CDR3 is CASRGGPNYGYTF. CDR3 in DNA: TGTGCCAGCAGGGGGGGACCTAACTATGGCTACACCTTC.

The V call is TRBV18, the J call TRBJ1-1; D not resolved. V was cut by 3 bases and J by 6 bases, with 8 bases left in between. This CDR3 has 12 residues. From germline, CDR1 is KGHSH and CDR2 LQKENI. In DNA form, the CDR3 reads TGTGCCAGCTCACCCCGGGAATCTGAAGCTTTCTTT. Translating it yields CASSPRESEAFF.

The chain recombines TRBV5-1 with TRBJ1-2; 7 bases align to TRBD1. Germline-derived CDR1 and CDR2 are SGHRS and YFSETQ. The CDR3 extends over 14 amino acids. The trim removed 4 bases at V and 3 bases at J, leaving 6 bases unmatched. This CDR3 reads CASSPTGKDYGYTF. In DNA form, the CDR3 reads TGCGCCAGCAGCCCGACAGGGAAGGACTATGGCTACACCTTC. Drawing the rest from reference TRBV5-1 and TRBJ1-2, the complete variable domain is KAGVTQTPRYLIKTRGQQVTLSCSPISGHRSVSWYQQTPGQGLQFLFEYFSETQRNKGNFPGRFSGRQFSNSRSEMNVSTLELGDSALYLCASSPTGKDYGYTFGSGTRLTVV.